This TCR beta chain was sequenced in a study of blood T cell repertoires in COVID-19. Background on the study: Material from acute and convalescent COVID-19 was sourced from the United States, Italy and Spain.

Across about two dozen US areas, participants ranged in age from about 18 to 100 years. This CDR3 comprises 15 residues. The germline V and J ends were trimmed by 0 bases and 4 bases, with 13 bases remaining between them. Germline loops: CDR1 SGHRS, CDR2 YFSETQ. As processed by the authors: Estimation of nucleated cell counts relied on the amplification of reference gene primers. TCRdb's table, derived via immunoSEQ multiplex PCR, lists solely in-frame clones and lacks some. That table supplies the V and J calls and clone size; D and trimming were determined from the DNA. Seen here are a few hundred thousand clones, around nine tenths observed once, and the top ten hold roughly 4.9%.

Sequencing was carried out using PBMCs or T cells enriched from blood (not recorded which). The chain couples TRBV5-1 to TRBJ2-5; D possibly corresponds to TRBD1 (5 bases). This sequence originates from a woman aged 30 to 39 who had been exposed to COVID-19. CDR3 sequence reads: CASSLAHGGAETQYF. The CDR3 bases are TGCGCCAGCAGCTTGGCCCATGGTGGGGCAGAGACCCAGTACTTC.